These 3 T cell receptor beta chains came from one sample sequenced in a study of metastatic and nonmetastatic thyroid tumors. None of the patients had undergone any treatment ahead of thyroid surgery. TCRdb redid the clone calls on the PCR reads using MiXCR. The data contain about 39,000 clones, about 12% of them singletons. Sequenced material: blood. The receptors derive from a male donor with papillary thyroid cancer or a benign thyroid nodule (not recorded which). Some clones in this sample may be carry-over from other donors' samples.

This clone was counted between two and nine times. The gene calls are TRBV6-1 and TRBJ1-5; no firm D call. The CDR3 runs 16 residues. The V end lost 5 bases, the J end lost 5 bases, and 19 bases lay between the germline ends. Per germline, CDR1 MNHNS and CDR2 SASEGT. The CDR3 spells CASSFAPVHWDQPQHF. The CDR3 DNA reads as TGTGCCAGCAGTTTCGCCCCGGTACACTGGGATCAGCCCCAGCATTTT.

This clone was picked up many times. The genes are TRBV4-2 and TRBJ2-3; 10 positions match TRBD2. J gave up 0 bases and V 1 base, and 1 base lay outside the gene matches. This CDR3 has 16 residues. In germline, CDR1 is LGHNA, CDR2 YNFKEQ. The CDR3 sequence is CASSQGTSGSTDTQYF. In DNA, the CDR3 is TGTGCCAGCAGCCAAGGGACTAGCGGTAGCACAGATACGCAGTATTTT.

The V call is TRBV20-1, the J call TRBJ1-1; 9 nucleotides align to TRBD1. This CDR3 is built from 13 residues. Looked up from germline, CDR1 is DFQATT and CDR2 is SNEGSKA (reference sequence). With 4 bases clipped from V and 7 bases from J, the junction kept 7 bases outside the gene matches. The CDR3 sequence is CSAKRTGGNEAFF. CDR3 coding DNA: TGCAGTGCTAAACGTACAGGGGGCAATGAAGCTTTCTTT.